The T cell receptor beta chain under discussion was sequenced for a study of T cell responses to AZD1222 COVID-19 vaccine. A note on this clone: Its cognate antigen is unknown.

Study observations and caveats: Receipt of two AZD1222 doses was followed by a rise in Spike-specific TCR breadth and depth. Donors in the cohort were predominantly white British and more often female, and clonal diversity was possibly underestimated. The CD4 TCRs associated with vaccination extended across spike and predominated at 160-218 and 743-854.

The protocol was immunoSEQ multiplex PCR, while the TCRdb copy is restricted to in-frame clones and leaves out a portion. The sample has approximately 120,000 clones; 88% are singletons. Trimming removed 5 bases at V and 4 bases at J, with 8 bases between. Germline-derived CDR1 and CDR2 are MGHDK and SYGVNS. The CDR3 runs 13 residues. The rearrangement links TRBV25-1 to TRBJ2-2; the D is unclear. Here the sequenced sample was peripheral blood, taken on day 0 of MenACWY control vaccination. This TCR was recovered from an adult in good health. CDR3 sequence reads: CASSIERTGELFF. The CDR3 DNA reads TGTGCCAGCAGTATCGAACGCACCGGGGAGCTGTTTTTT. Full variable domain (missing parts from reference TRBV25-1 and TRBJ2-2): EADIYQTPRYLVIGTGKKITLECSQTMGHDKMYWYQQDPGMELHLIHYSYGVNSTEKGDLSSESTVSRIRTEHFPLTLESARPSHTSQYLCASSIERTGELFFGEGSRLTVL.